The next 13 T cell receptor beta chains were all read from a single sample in a study of response to subunit inactivated influenza vaccine. Each CDR3 protein gets one entry after TCRdb re-called the RT-PCR reads with MiXCR. The sample contains 450,000 to 700,000 distinct CDR3 sequences, less than 15% of which appear only once. The specimen comprised PBMCs from blood, sampled 11 to 12 days after vaccination. Receptors were obtained from a man over 45 who received an inactivated influenza vaccine.

The table lists this clonotype with a few counts. The chain is built from TRBV3-1 and TRBJ2-2, with D unclear. Germline CDR1 is LGHDT and CDR2 is YNNKEL (reference sequence). Trimming cost V 2 bases and J 6 bases, with 13 bases left between them. This CDR3 has 15 amino acids. DNA for the CDR3: TGTGCCAGCAGCCAATCCGGAGTTTCGGCCGGGGAGCTGTTTTTT. It specifies CASSQSGVSAGELFF.

This clonotype has just a few counts. The chain is built from TRBV20-1 and TRBJ1-2; 8 bases match TRBD1. Per the germline V gene, CDR1 is DFQATT and CDR2 is SNEGSKA (reference sequence). After removal of 3 bases from V and 5 bases from J, the junction contained 11 bases not matched to a gene. This CDR3 comprises 15 residues. CDR3 nucleotide sequence: TGCAGTGCTAGGCCCGCGGACAGGGATAGGTATGGCTACACCTTC. Protein: CSARPADRDRYGYTF.

This sequence joins TRBV29-1 and TRBJ2-1; 9 positions match TRBD2. Germline CDR1 is SQVTM and CDR2 is ANQGSEA. The ends lost 8 bases at V and 9 bases at J; junction bases unmatched: 14. The CDR3 is made up of 14 amino acids. The CDR3 DNA sequence: TGCAGCTCTTACTTTCGGCGGGAGGGGGCTGAGCAGTTCTTC. This codes for CSSYFRREGAEQFF.

This clonotype was counted only a few times. The CDR3 loop reads CASSYPSVGLAGGPGADTQYF. The CDR3 DNA reads as TGTGCCAGCAGTTACCCCTCCGTTGGACTAGCGGGGGGGCCAGGCGCAGATACGCAGTATTTT. This chain connects TRBV6-2 or TRBV6-3 to TRBJ2-3; 15 bases fit TRBD2. The CDR3 length is 21 residues. The germline gives CDR1 MNHEY, CDR2 SVGEGT. The V and J ends lost 2 bases and 4 bases, in that order; junction bases with no gene match: 16.

This clonotype was counted once. The gene calls are TRBV6-2 or TRBV6-3 and TRBJ2-3; 8 bases are a match to TRBD2. The ends lost 3 bases at V and 4 bases at J; junction bases unmatched: 9. Germline CDR1 reads MNHEY; CDR2 reads SVGEGT. This CDR3 comprises 16 residues. The DNA for the CDR3 is TGTGCCAGCAGTTATAGCGGGGTCGGTGGCTCAGATACGCAGTATTTT. Its translation is CASSYSGVGGSDTQYF.

The rearrangement joins TRBV3-1 to TRBJ1-3; TRBD1 aligns across 7 bases. J was trimmed by 1 base and V by 4 bases; bases with no gene match: 7. The length of the CDR3 is 16 residues. Germline V lookup: CDR1 LGHDT, CDR2 YNNKEL (reference sequence). For the CDR3, the DNA is TGTGCCAGCAGCCCTCCGGGACAGTTGTCTGGAAACACCATATATTTT. Residues: CASSPPGQLSGNTIYF.

This rearrangement joins TRBV6-5 to TRBJ2-7, with a weak D call TRBD2 (7 bases). Trimming took off 2 bases at V and 4 bases at J, with 15 bases between the two ends. CDR3 length equals 15 residues. Germline CDR1 MNHEY, CDR2 SVGAGI. The CDR3 sequence: CASSYPGGAMYEQYF. The CDR3 DNA sequence: TGTGCCAGCAGTTACCCTGGGGGGGCGATGTACGAGCAGTACTTC.

J is TRBJ2-3 and V is TRBV6-1; TRBD1 might be the D (6 bases). V lost 7 bases to trimming and J lost 0 bases, with 17 bases between them. Per the germline V gene, CDR1 is MNHNS and CDR2 is SASEGT. The CDR3 spans 16 residues. CDR3 nucleotides: TGTGCCAGCAAGGCAGGGGCGAGAACTAGCACAGATACGCAGTATTTT. This translates into CASKAGARTSTDTQYF.

To note about this clonotype: This may be a read error: a much more frequent sequence differs by one nucleotide. The V and J genes are TRBV4-1 and TRBJ1-1, with D uncertain. The V end lost 3 bases, the J end lost 1 base, and 6 bases lay between the germline ends. CDR3 length equals 13 residues. CDR1 is MGHRA and CDR2 is YSYEKL in the germline V gene. The CDR3 protein is CASSQSANTEAFF. In DNA, the CDR3 is TGCGCCAGCAGCCAGTCGGCGAACACTGAAGCTTTCTTT.

This clonotype has ten or more counts. The genes are TRBV7-8 and TRBJ2-5; possible D gene TRBD1, 5 bases. Trimming stripped 5 bases from V and 4 bases from J, with 20 bases between. This CDR3 contains 16 residues. Germline loops: CDR1 SGHVS, CDR2 FQNEAQ. CDR3 nucleotides: TGTGCCAGCAGCGATAGCCACCCGGGCAGGGTAGAGACCCAGTACTTC. It is translated as CASSDSHPGRVETQYF. Supplemented by reference TRBV7-8 and TRBJ2-5, the full variable domain reads GAGVSQSPRYKVAKRGQDVALRCDPISGHVSLFWYQQALGQGPEFLTYFQNEAQLDKSGLPSDRFFAERPEGSVSTLKIQRTQQEDSAVYLCASSDSHPGRVETQYFGPGTRLLVL.

This sequence joins TRBV9 and TRBJ2-3, with 7 bases identical to TRBD1. Trimming removed 3 bases from V and 6 bases from J; junction bases left unmatched: 13. Germline V gene data show CDR1 as SGDLS and CDR2 as YYNGEE. CDR3 length: 16 amino acids. The CDR3 is CASSAETGTALDTQYF. The CDR3 nucleotides read TGTGCCAGCAGCGCAGAAACCGGGACAGCCCTGGATACGCAGTATTTT. The full variable domain, with the rest looked up from reference TRBV9 and TRBJ2-3, is DSGVTQTPKHLITATGQRVTLRCSPRSGDLSVYWYQQSLDQGLQFLIQYYNGEERAKGNILERFSAQQFPDLHSELNLSSLELGDSALYFCASSAETGTALDTQYFGPGTRLTVL.

This clonotype was counted ten times or more. The V call is TRBV6-5, the J call TRBJ2-3, with 8 nucleotides matching TRBD2. Looked up from germline, CDR1 is MNHEY and CDR2 is SVGAGI. Trimming cost V 2 bases and J 1 base; bases outside gene matches: 2. CDR3 length: 15 amino acids. CDR3: CASSYRRGGTDTQYF. CDR3 sequence (DNA): TGTGCCAGCAGTTACAGGCGGGGGGGCACAGATACGCAGTATTTT.

The chain is built from TRBV20-1 and TRBJ2-1, with D tentatively TRBD1 (5 bases). Per germline, CDR1 DFQATT and CDR2 SNEGSKA (reference sequence). The CDR3 runs to 14 residues. Trimming removed 7 bases at V and 3 bases at J, with 16 bases between. CDR3 coding DNA: TGCAGTGGCCTGGGGCAGATGTACTACAATGAGCAGTTCTTC. Protein product: CSGLGQMYYNEQFF.